The clone carrying this T cell receptor (beta chain) was observed a handful of times. As yet, its antigen is unknown. Everyone who donated was a healthy bone marrow donor. The PCR ran on 60 Vbeta and 13 Jbeta primers. TCRdb's copy holds only in-frame clones and misses some; the assay was immunoSEQ multiplex PCR. The sample lists 100,000 or so clones, 60% to 85% occurring once. Germline V gene data show CDR1 as SGHNT and CDR2 as YENEEA. The CDR3 has 15 amino acids. The J segment lost 2 bases and the V segment lost 5 bases, leaving 9 bases of the junction unmatched. These data originate in a study of cytomegalovirus exposure and HLA in healthy donors. Study conclusions and caveats: Around 160 TCR beta chains were listed as cytomegalovirus-associated. Presence/absence analyses supposed approximately even sequencing depth among donors. Whilst most TCR sequences proved rare, a subset of public TCRs occurred across many donors.

V usage is TRBV11-3 and J usage is TRBJ2-7, with 7 bases lining up with TRBD2. Sample: PBMCs. The sequence was obtained from a woman in her forties in good health and CMV-seropositive. This CDR3 reads CASSPREGSTYEQYF. CDR3 bases: TGTGCCAGCAGCCCGAGGGAGGGTTCTACCTACGAGCAGTACTTC.